This T cell receptor beta chain was obtained from a study of T cell responses to AZD1222 COVID-19 vaccine. Produced via immunoSEQ multiplex PCR; TCRdb's table is partial and in-frame only. The sample lists some 150,000 clones; over 85% were seen once. With 3 bases removed from V and 2 bases from J, the gap between germline ends came to 19 bases. Per the germline V gene, CDR1 is KGHSH and CDR2 is LQKENI. The CDR3 runs to 18 residues. Regarding this clone: Its matching antigen is unknown.

General study results and limits: Among spike-specific TCRs, nearly half reportedly target unmutated variant regions. Repertoires were collected only later (after the peak T cell response had occurred).

This material consisted of peripheral blood, taken on day 0 of MenACWY control vaccination. The receptor comes from an adult in good health. This sequence joins TRBV18 and TRBJ2-2, with D possibly being TRBD1 (7 bases). The CDR3 here is CASSPFSWRDRNTGELFF. The DNA for the CDR3 is TGTGCCAGCTCACCTTTTTCGTGGCGGGACAGAAACACCGGGGAGCTGTTTTTT.